The rows below give T cell receptor beta chains drawn from one sample of a study of shared clonotypes between healthy human individuals. Profiled with immunoSEQ multiplex PCR; TCRdb holds only in-frame clones, not every one. The repertoire consists of 2 million or so clones, with 85% to 95% occurring once and the leading ten covering 0.85% to 1.3%. The specimen was naive CD8+ T cells sorted from blood. The receptors stem from a man between 18 and 29 years old in good health. The CDR3 runs from the conserved cysteine through the conserved F or W. A D gene is named only where the DNA matches it firmly. Expanded clones get a size class; other rows say once, few or many, or leave the size out.

v_gene: TRBV9
abundance: NA
j_gene: TRBJ2-7
len: 15
d_gene: NA
CDR3nt: TGTGCCAGCAGTGAGGGCATTGGGGCTTCCTACGAGCAGTACTTC
CDR3aa: CASSEGIGASYEQYF

v_gene: TRBV4-3
abundance: NA
j_gene: TRBJ2-2
len: 16
d_gene: NA
CDR3nt: TGCGCCAGCAGCCAAGTGGCGGACTTTTACACCGGGGAGCTGTTTTTT
CDR3aa: CASSQVADFYTGELFF

v_gene: TRBV15
abundance: NA
j_gene: TRBJ2-7
len: 13
d_gene: NA
CDR3nt: TGTGCCACAAGTGCTGGGTTCGCCTACGAGCAGTACTTC
CDR3aa: CATSAGFAYEQYF

v_gene: TRBV18
abundance: NA
j_gene: TRBJ2-1
len: 12
d_gene: NA
CDR3nt: TGTGCCAGCTCGACCGAAGGGAATGAGCAGTTCTTC
CDR3aa: CASSTEGNEQFF

v_gene: TRBV6-5
abundance: NA
j_gene: TRBJ2-7
len: 16
d_gene: NA
CDR3nt: TGTGCCAGCAGTTACTCGGACGCTGTACTCCCCTACGAGCAGTACTTC
CDR3aa: CASSYSDAVLPYEQYF

v_gene: TRBV9
abundance: NA
j_gene: TRBJ2-5
len: 14
d_gene: TRBD1
CDR3nt: TGTGCCAGCAGCGTCCTAAGGGGGCGAGAGACCCAGTACTTC
CDR3aa: CASSVLRGRETQYF

v_gene: TRBV29-1
abundance: NA
j_gene: TRBJ2-2
len: 13
d_gene: NA
CDR3nt: TGCAGCGTTTACGGGACTTACACCGGGGAGCTGTTTTTT
CDR3aa: CSVYGTYTGELFF

v_gene: TRBV6-5
abundance: NA
j_gene: TRBJ2-5
len: 15
d_gene: NA
CDR3nt: TGTGCCAGCAGTTATCAAACTTCCGGCGGGGAGACCCAGTACTTC
CDR3aa: CASSYQTSGGETQYF

v_gene: TRBV2
abundance: NA
j_gene: TRBJ2-7
len: 13
d_gene: NA
CDR3nt: TGTGCCAGCAGTGGGACTGATACCTACGAGCAGTACTTC
CDR3aa: CASSGTDTYEQYF

v_gene: TRBV7-9
abundance: NA
j_gene: TRBJ1-2
len: 13
d_gene: NA
CDR3nt: TGTGCCAGCAGTTACGGGACGGACTATGGCTACACCTTC
CDR3aa: CASSYGTDYGYTF

v_gene: TRBV5-4
abundance: NA
j_gene: TRBJ2-7
len: 14
d_gene: TRBD1
CDR3nt: TGTGCCAGCAGCGGGGGACAGGGTCCGCTTGGGCAGTACTTC
CDR3aa: CASSGGQGPLGQYF

v_gene: TRBV30
abundance: NA
j_gene: TRBJ2-7
len: 12
d_gene: NA
CDR3nt: TGTGCCTGGAGTGTAGGGTGGTACGAGCAGTACTTC
CDR3aa: CAWSVGWYEQYF

v_gene: TRBV5-1
abundance: few
j_gene: TRBJ2-7
len: 13
d_gene: NA
CDR3nt: TGCGCCAGCAGCTTGGATCCGGGGTACGAGCAGTACTTC
CDR3aa: CASSLDPGYEQYF

v_gene: TRBV27
abundance: NA
j_gene: TRBJ1-5
len: 13
d_gene: NA
CDR3nt: TGTGCCAGCAGTTTTTCGGAGAATCAGCCCCAGCATTTT
CDR3aa: CASSFSENQPQHF

v_gene: TRBV6-5
abundance: NA
j_gene: TRBJ2-1
len: 13
d_gene: NA
CDR3nt: TGTGCCAGCAGTTGGGACCGCAACAATGAGCAGTTCTTC
CDR3aa: CASSWDRNNEQFF

v_gene: TRBV2
abundance: NA
j_gene: TRBJ1-2
len: 14
d_gene: NA
CDR3nt: TGTGCCAGCACTATACAAGGACCCAACTATGGCTACACCTTC
CDR3aa: CASTIQGPNYGYTF

v_gene: TRBV19
abundance: NA
j_gene: TRBJ2-2
len: 14
d_gene: TRBD1
CDR3nt: TGTGCCAGTCGGGACAGGGGTGTAACCGGGGAGCTGTTTTTT
CDR3aa: CASRDRGVTGELFF

v_gene: TRBV19
abundance: NA
j_gene: TRBJ2-2
len: 13
d_gene: NA
CDR3nt: TGTGCCGGCATGGACACCTTCGCCGGGGAGCTGTTTTTT
CDR3aa: CAGMDTFAGELFF

v_gene: TRBV4-2
abundance: NA
j_gene: TRBJ2-7
len: 15
d_gene: NA
CDR3nt: TGTGCCAGCAGCCAAGATTTGGACACACCCTACGAGCAGTACTTC
CDR3aa: CASSQDLDTPYEQYF

v_gene: TRBV30
abundance: once
j_gene: TRBJ2-1
len: 13
d_gene: NA
CDR3nt: TGTGCCTGGAGTATCGGTAGCTCCCGTGAGCAGTTCTTC
CDR3aa: CAWSIGSSREQFF

v_gene: TRBV4-3
abundance: NA
j_gene: TRBJ2-3
len: 15
d_gene: NA
CDR3nt: TGCGCCAGCAGCCAAGATCGGGAGTACACAGATACGCAGTATTTT
CDR3aa: CASSQDREYTDTQYF

v_gene: TRBV4-3
abundance: NA
j_gene: TRBJ2-2
len: 18
d_gene: NA
CDR3nt: TGCGCCAGCAGCCATACTATAACGGGGGATGTTACCACCGGGGAGCTGTTTTTT
CDR3aa: CASSHTITGDVTTGELFF

v_gene: TRBV11-2
abundance: NA
j_gene: TRBJ2-3
len: 12
d_gene: NA
CDR3nt: TGTGCCAGCAGCTTAGTAAACCTAACGCAGTATTTT
CDR3aa: CASSLVNLTQYF

v_gene: TRBV5-1
abundance: NA
j_gene: TRBJ1-6
len: 14
d_gene: TRBD1
CDR3nt: TGCGCCAGCAGCCCCGGACAGGGGGGTTCACCCCTCCACTTT
CDR3aa: CASSPGQGGSPLHF

v_gene: TRBV27
abundance: NA
j_gene: TRBJ2-1
len: 14
d_gene: TRBD1
CDR3nt: TGTGCCAGCAGTTTGTTCAACAGGGGGCATGAGCAGTTCTTC
CDR3aa: CASSLFNRGHEQFF

v_gene: TRBV6-1
abundance: NA
j_gene: TRBJ1-5
len: 15
d_gene: TRBD1
CDR3nt: TGTGCCAGGGGACAGCAGGGGAAGGTTGTCCAGCCCCAGCATTTT
CDR3aa: CARGQQGKVVQPQHF

v_gene: TRBV6-5
abundance: NA
j_gene: TRBJ2-1
len: 14
d_gene: TRBD2
CDR3nt: TGTGCCAGCAGCCAACTAGCGGGTCATGATGAGCAGTTCTTC
CDR3aa: CASSQLAGHDEQFF

v_gene: TRBV29-1
abundance: NA
j_gene: TRBJ1-1
len: 13
d_gene: TRBD1
CDR3nt: TGCAGCGCTTTACAGGGGGCGCAAACTGAAGCTTTCTTT
CDR3aa: CSALQGAQTEAFF

v_gene: TRBV12-1
abundance: NA
j_gene: TRBJ2-1
len: 17
d_gene: NA
CDR3nt: TGTGCCAGCAGCCCGCGCTGTAAGGAGGGCCAGGGCAATGAGCAGTTCTTC
CDR3aa: CASSPRCKEGQGNEQFF

v_gene: TRBV27
abundance: once
j_gene: TRBJ2-5
len: 13
d_gene: NA
CDR3nt: TGTGCCAGCAGTTTGGGGGCCCCAGAGACCCAGTACTTC
CDR3aa: CASSLGAPETQYF

v_gene: TRBV15
abundance: NA
j_gene: TRBJ2-1
len: 17
d_gene: TRBD2
CDR3nt: TGTGCCACCAGCAGAGATCGAGCGGGAGGGCCTGGTAATGAGCAGTTCTTC
CDR3aa: CATSRDRAGGPGNEQFF

v_gene: TRBV5-1
abundance: NA
j_gene: TRBJ2-3
len: 15
d_gene: NA
CDR3nt: TGCGCCAGCAGCCCAAGGACCGATAGCACAGATACGCAGTATTTT
CDR3aa: CASSPRTDSTDTQYF

v_gene: TRBV2
abundance: NA
j_gene: TRBJ1-1
len: 13
d_gene: NA
CDR3nt: TGTGCCAGCAGTCCCCCAGGGGCCGCTGAAGCTTTCTTT
CDR3aa: CASSPPGAAEAFF

v_gene: TRBV5-4
abundance: NA
j_gene: TRBJ2-7
len: 13
d_gene: NA
CDR3nt: TGTGCCAGCAGCCAACCCGACAGCTTCGAGCAGTACTTC
CDR3aa: CASSQPDSFEQYF

v_gene: TRBV2
abundance: NA
j_gene: TRBJ2-1
len: 18
d_gene: TRBD2
CDR3nt: TGTGCCAGCGAATTCCTAGCGGGAGAAGCCGCAGGCTACAATGAGCAGTTCTTC
CDR3aa: CASEFLAGEAAGYNEQFF

v_gene: TRBV5-1
abundance: NA
j_gene: TRBJ1-1
len: 13
d_gene: NA
CDR3nt: TGCGCCAGCAGCTTGGGGGAGAGCACTGAAGCTTTCTTT
CDR3aa: CASSLGESTEAFF

v_gene: TRBV7-8
abundance: NA
j_gene: TRBJ2-1
len: 16
d_gene: TRBD1
CDR3nt: TGTGCCAGCAGCTTCTCACAGGGGGCGTCCTACAATGAGCAGTTCTTC
CDR3aa: CASSFSQGASYNEQFF

v_gene: TRBV5-1
abundance: NA
j_gene: TRBJ2-5
len: 16
d_gene: TRBD1
CDR3nt: TGCGCCAGCAGCCCGGCCGGGACAGGGGCGCCAGAGACCCAGTACTTC
CDR3aa: CASSPAGTGAPETQYF

v_gene: TRBV29-1
abundance: NA
j_gene: TRBJ2-5
len: 12
d_gene: TRBD2
CDR3nt: TGCAGCGTTGAGGGTAGCGGGGGCCGCCCCTACTTC
CDR3aa: CSVEGSGGRPYF

v_gene: TRBV4-1
abundance: NA
j_gene: TRBJ1-6
len: 14
d_gene: NA
CDR3nt: TGCGCCAGCAGCCAAGATCCATTAAATTCACCCCTCCACTTT
CDR3aa: CASSQDPLNSPLHF

v_gene: TRBV4-1
abundance: NA
j_gene: TRBJ2-7
len: 13
d_gene: NA
CDR3nt: TGCGCCAGCAGCAACGGGCCCACCTACGAGCAGTACTTC
CDR3aa: CASSNGPTYEQYF

v_gene: TRBV6-5
abundance: NA
j_gene: TRBJ2-3
len: 11
d_gene: NA
CDR3nt: TGTGCCGGGGGGCCCCCAGATACGCAGTATTTT
CDR3aa: CAGGPPDTQYF

v_gene: TRBV14
abundance: NA
j_gene: TRBJ2-7
len: 13
d_gene: NA
CDR3nt: TGTGCCAGCAGCCAAGGACGGTACTACGAGCAGTACTTC
CDR3aa: CASSQGRYYEQYF

v_gene: TRBV14
abundance: NA
j_gene: TRBJ2-5
len: 14
d_gene: NA
CDR3nt: TGTGCCAGCAGCCCTTTATTCCGTGGGGAGACCCAGTACTTC
CDR3aa: CASSPLFRGETQYF

v_gene: TRBV6-5
abundance: NA
j_gene: TRBJ2-1
len: 16
d_gene: NA
CDR3nt: TGTGCCAGCAGTTACCAACAGGCCAACTCCTACAATGAGCAGTTCTTC
CDR3aa: CASSYQQANSYNEQFF

v_gene: TRBV4-2
abundance: NA
j_gene: TRBJ1-4
len: 18
d_gene: NA
CDR3nt: TGTGCCAGCAGCCAAGACATACTGCATGGGGGCATTGTTGAAAAACTGTTTTTT
CDR3aa: CASSQDILHGGIVEKLFF

v_gene: TRBV7-2
abundance: NA
j_gene: TRBJ2-1
len: 13
d_gene: NA
CDR3nt: TGTGCCAGCAGCTTAGGCTTGGCTGATGAGCAGTTCTTC
CDR3aa: CASSLGLADEQFF

v_gene: TRBV6-6
abundance: NA
j_gene: TRBJ1-2
len: 15
d_gene: NA
CDR3nt: TGTGCCAGCAACCCTGGGGGGGGCGGAGGCTATGGCTACACCTTC
CDR3aa: CASNPGGGGGYGYTF

v_gene: TRBV27
abundance: NA
j_gene: TRBJ1-1
len: 13
d_gene: TRBD1
CDR3nt: TGTGCCAGCAGTCTCACTGACAGGGGTGAAGCTTTCTTT
CDR3aa: CASSLTDRGEAFF

v_gene: TRBV2
abundance: NA
j_gene: TRBJ2-6
len: 15
d_gene: TRBD1
CDR3nt: TGTGCCACCGACAGGGCAGACTCTGGGGCCAACGTCCTGACTTTC
CDR3aa: CATDRADSGANVLTF

v_gene: TRBV29-1
abundance: NA
j_gene: TRBJ2-7
len: 13
d_gene: NA
CDR3nt: TGCAGCGTTGTAACAGCTGAGCACTACGAGCAGTACTTC
CDR3aa: CSVVTAEHYEQYF